Sequencing of this T cell receptor (beta chain) was carried out in a study of cytomegalovirus exposure and HLA in healthy donors (dated by TCRdb to about 2017). Background on the whole study: An earlier analysis of roughly 630 of the donors reported 250 to 300 Gb of sequence data and 120 million or so unique TCR beta sequences from 150 million to 200 million T cells. Roughly 300 gigabases of sequencing data and approximately 85 million unique TCR sequences were included in an early release covering about 700 HLA-typed donors. Among the roughly 390 genotyped donors, 81% belonged to the genetic ancestry cluster associated with self-reported Caucasian donors. The study was designed to test whether signatures of past pathogen exposure could be identified by cataloging public T cell receptors. The T cell repertoires of several hundred subjects were profiled by immunosequencing and related to cytomegalovirus serostatus. Along with the roughly 670-subject first cohort, a separate validation cohort of over a hundred different subjects was used. The study combined high-throughput TCR immunosequencing, statistical association of individual TCRs with disease status, and machine learning to predict cytomegalovirus infection status. A later analysis re-analyzed previously published TCR beta repertoires from approximately 700 donors and added high-resolution HLA genotyping to study TCR occurrence patterns. In the later analysis, no new phenotypic data were used to find candidate immune exposures; instead, reliance was placed on TCR beta sequences and their occurrence across donors. To decide whether each TCR beta V gene segment behaved as functional or pseudogenic, an earlier analysis of some 600 of the donors relied on high-throughput TCR beta sequencing. Alongside the repertoire data, information on donor age, sex, ethnicity and CMV serostatus was compiled. A later genetic analysis took genome-wide SNP genotypes for about three fifths of the roughly 670 donors and used that subset as a discovery cohort. Every discovery cohort repertoire had been produced on one sequencing platform. HLA typing covered class I and class II loci at four-digit resolution. The number of donors typed differed by locus, with roughly 620-630 for A, B, C, DRB1 and DQB1, more than 500 for DQA1, 600 to 610 for DPA1, and 472 for DPB1. Roughly five DR-DQ haplotypes were handled as single units for association and clustering because linkage in the cohort was strong. Among 350 to 400 genotyped donors of the cohort, an average of 235,054 unique TCR beta nucleotide sequences were sequenced per donor, around a sixth of them non-productive.

Library preparation was by the immunoSEQ multiplex PCR assay. A mixture of 60 forward primers for TCR Vbeta segments and 13 reverse primers for TCR Jbeta segments was used in the multiplex PCR. The CDR3 region of rearranged TCR beta genes was amplified from genomic DNA with a multiplex PCR assay. On the Illumina HiSeq System, the amplified TCR beta libraries were sequenced as 87-base-pair reads. Concerning the study's data processing: Across the roughly 640 repertoires, a later analysis counted tens of millions of unique TCR beta chains, some 11 million of which were shared by at least two donors. Raw reads were error-corrected and collapsed into unique sequences by a nearest-neighbor algorithm in which closely related sequences were merged to remove PCR and sequencing errors. CDR3 sequences were aligned to IMGT reference sequences to assign V, D and J gene segments. Each retained sequence needed at least a six-nucleotide match to both a V gene segment and a J gene segment. Rearrangements were classified as productive when the CDR3 lacked stop codons and remained in frame with V and J, and all other rearrangements were classified as non-productive. CDR3 was defined by IMGT convention, running from the second conserved V-encoded cysteine to the conserved J-encoded phenylalanine. Sequences without an unambiguous match to a single V gene segment were excluded from the earlier analysis of approximately 600 of the donors. In an earlier analysis of 500 to 750 of the donors, V segments were called functional above 56.7% productive rearrangements and were called segregating when the between-donor standard deviation exceeded 5%. To diagnose cytomegalovirus status from the catalog of TCR beta chain sequences, a statistical classification framework was built. In a later analysis, TCR nucleotide sequences were compared against IMGT/GENE-DB human TR gene sequences so that V and J genes could be assigned. Using the TCRdist pipeline, a later analysis assigned CDR3 sequences along with most-parsimonious VDJ recombination scenarios. In a later analysis, every TCR beta chain was defined by the combination of its CDR3 amino acid sequence and its V-gene family, and reads without a unique V-gene family were dropped. To address suspected cross-contamination and a sequencing artifact, a later analysis removed 592 highly shared, low-generation-probability nucleotide sequences. For each public chain, a later analysis derived a clonal expansion index from normalized ranks of inferred template counts within each repertoire. In a later analysis, generation probabilities were computed with a VDJ recombination model fitted to out-of-frame rearrangements, and the resulting probabilities were checked against IGoR. Hypergeometric tests were used in a later analysis to score TCR-TCR, TCR-HLA and TCR-CMV co-occurrence, with a repertoire-size bias correction applied to the TCR pairs. A later analysis estimated false discovery rates by permuting HLA or CMV assignments 20 times. In a later analysis, co-occurring TCRs were grouped using DBSCAN, with TCRdist sequence similarity added in when clustering inside HLA-allele-positive subsets. Repertoires with fewer than 30,000 or more than 120,000 public chains, plus five repertoires with anomalous nucleotide sharing, were excluded from co-occurrence clustering. Not all clones reach the TCRdb copy of this immuneACCESS table, which keeps in-frame sequences only. Checked studies attribute under half of the gap to unresolved V genes and leave the rest unexplained. That table furnishes V, J and clone size, whereas the DNA furnished D and trimming. In all, the sample holds under 200,000 clones, and more than 75% of those were seen once. Over 1.2% of the sample rests with the top ten.

Broad study findings and their caveats: The authors suggested that the approach could potentially be extended to other disease states and immunological phenotypes. Presence/absence analyses assumed roughly uniform sequencing depth across donors, an assumption that may not hold. A later analysis found that most CMV-associated TCR beta chains appeared HLA-restricted, with HLA associations seemingly driven largely by CMV exposure. In a later analysis, HLA-associated TCR beta chains showed more clonal expansion and lower generation probabilities than non-associated chains that were equally common. A few of the identified cytomegalovirus-associated TCR beta chains were confirmed in vitro to be specific for cytomegalovirus antigens. According to a later analysis, parvovirus B19, influenza, CMV and Epstein-Barr virus appeared linked to several top co-occurrence clusters. When HLA alleles, especially DR and DQ, strongly co-occurred, attributing TCR associations to individual alleles was difficult. An earlier analysis of around 600 of the donors showed that most TCR beta V segments appeared in productive rearrangements either about 87% or about 30% of the time, which broadly matched IMGT annotations. The only immune exposure information available for the cohort was CMV serostatus. According to a later analysis, TCR association rates differed among HLA loci, with DRB1 alleles showing the most associated TCRs and HLA-C alleles showing the fewest. Some IMGT-functional V segments, including TRBV6-2 and TRBV6-3, could not be distinguished by the 87-base-pair reads and were therefore excluded. Because some donors lacked HLA typing at each locus, the association tests relied only on the typed subset. In this cohort, only TCR beta chains were sequenced, and detectable features were limited by the absence of alpha or paired-chain data. The classifier was reported to diagnose cytomegalovirus status with high specificity and sensitivity in both the original cohort and the validation cohort. A further reported finding was that TCR beta sequences accurately predicted the HLA-A and HLA-B alleles for most subjects in the first cohort. A total of 164 TCR beta chains were listed by the study as associated with cytomegalovirus. While some public TCRs were present in many individuals, most TCR sequences turned up only very rarely across donors. Correlated functional status among segregating V segments might be attributable to linkage disequilibrium, but an unknown experimental factor could not be ruled out. The earlier analysis of 587 of the donors excluded approximately 17 rarely observed V segments, including chromosome 9 orphons, because counts were too low. A cluster of highly shared sequence variants was judged likely to be a technical artifact of the sequencing pipeline. A later analysis associated about 17,000 TCR beta sequences with specific HLA alleles at a false discovery rate of 0.05. According to a later genetic analysis, donors in an Asian-associated ancestry cluster had fewer N-insertions in productive TCRs than the roughly 700-donor mean. In a later genetic analysis, a missense DCLRE1C variant was associated with V-gene and J-gene trimming of TCR beta chains, and the association was replicated in an independent cohort.

Points on this clone: It lacks a known antigen. Qualities for individual bases were not recorded, and no much larger clone is one base off.

The cohort consisted of 650 to 850 healthy bone marrow donors. At the time of sampling, all cohort members were nominally healthy, though unrecorded immune exposures were likely present. The donor tested CMV seropositive and was one of the 289 seropositive cohort members. A peripheral blood sample was collected from each donor, and TCR beta sequencing was performed on peripheral blood mononuclear cells. The Qiagen DNeasy Blood Extraction Kit was used to extract genomic DNA from the blood cell samples. CDR1 and CDR2 (MDHEN, SYDVKM) derive from the germline V gene. After removal of 5 bases from V and 3 bases from J, the junction retains 10 bases not matched to a gene. The CDR3 goes from the cysteine to the phenylalanine over 15 residues. CDR3 DNA is the only sequence kept; it has 45 bases, read in frame from the first base.

Sequenced material: PBMCs. The clonotype was recovered from a girl under 18 in good health and CMV-seropositive. The chain is assembled from TRBV28 and TRBJ2-7; the junction holds 7 bases that match TRBD1. The DNA sequence reads TGTGCCAGCAGTCTTCAGGGGGTTGGGTTCTACGAGCAGTACTTC. It specifies CASSLQGVGFYEQYF. With the rest looked up from the reference TRBV28 and TRBJ2-7 genes rather than sequenced, the full variable domain is DVKVTQSSRYLVKRTGEKVFLECVQDMDHENMFWYRQDPGLGLRLIYFSYDVKMKEKGDIPEGYSVSREKKERFSLILESASTNQTSMYLCASSLQGVGFYEQYFGPGTRLTVT.